These 16 T cell receptor beta chains originate from one sample sequenced in a study of PD-L1 blockade in urothelial cancer. Assay: immunoSEQ multiplex PCR; the TCRdb copy retains only in-frame clones and omits some. Of tens of thousands of clones detected, roughly 90% appear once; the ten largest clones hold over 9%. As to time point: peripheral blood 6 weeks after treatment start. The starting material was PBMCs, obtained around atezolizumab (anti-PD-L1) treatment. Receptors were obtained from a man between 60 and 70 years old with urothelial cancer.

This chain joins TRBV19 and TRBJ2-3; 7 positions match TRBD1. CDR1 is LNHDA and CDR2 is SQIVND in the germline V gene (reference sequence). The J segment lost 0 bases and the V segment lost 7 bases, leaving 4 bases of the junction unmatched. The CDR3 has 14 residues. In nucleotides, the CDR3 is TGTGCCAGTACCCCGGGACAGAGCACAGATACGCAGTATTTT. Translating it yields CASTPGQSTDTQYF.

The V gene is TRBV6-1, the J gene TRBJ2-7; D call uncertain. Trimming removed 5 bases at V and 7 bases at J, with 12 bases between. Per germline, CDR1 MNHNS and CDR2 SASEGT. The CDR3 covers 12 residues. The CDR3 here is CASSFLSREQYF. CDR3 nucleotides: TGTGCCAGCAGTTTCCTCTCGCGGGAGCAGTACTTC.

The genes are TRBV12-2 and TRBJ2-3; the table calls TRBD2, which could not be checked here. TRBV12-2 is a listed pseudogene. The CDR3 contains 16 residues. The CDR3 region is CASRLSSRRGTDTQYF. Written as DNA, the CDR3 is TGTGCAAGTCGCTTATCGAGTCGACGGGGCACAGATACGCAGTATTTT.

This clone was found a few times. The chain carries TRBV4-1 and TRBJ2-2; D perhaps matches TRBD2 (5 bases). The V end was cut by 4 bases, the J end by 7 bases, with 10 bases between. Germline V gives CDR1 MGHRA, CDR2 YSYEKL. This CDR3 region has 13 residues. The CDR3 sequence: CASSPMRDGELFF. The CDR3 coding sequence is TGCGCCAGCAGCCCCATGAGGGACGGGGAGCTGTTTTTT.

A single count supports this clone. The chain employs TRBV11-2 and TRBJ2-7, with 7 nucleotides matching TRBD1. CDR1 is SGHAT and CDR2 is FQNNGV in the germline V gene. The V segment lost 1 base and the J segment 1 base; nucleotides outside the gene matches: 4. CDR3 length equals 15 residues. The chain's CDR3 is CASSLVGRGSYEQYF. In nucleotides, the CDR3 is TGTGCCAGCAGCTTAGTTGGCAGGGGGTCCTACGAGCAGTACTTC.

This rearrangement joins TRBV10-3 to TRBJ1-1; D is uncertain. The V gene lost 0 bases and the J gene lost 0 bases, with 14 bases spanning the gap. The germline gives CDR1 ENHRY, CDR2 SYGVKD. The CDR3 spans 17 residues. The chain's CDR3 is CAISESRYLLMNTEAFF. As DNA, the CDR3 is TGTGCCATCAGTGAGTCTCGGTACCTCCTTATGAACACTGAAGCTTTCTTT.

This chain uses TRBV5-1 with TRBJ2-7; 8 nucleotides match TRBD2. CDR1 and CDR2 (germline): SGHRS, YFSETQ. With V trimmed by 2 bases and J by 5 bases, 9 bases remained unmatched. CDR3 length equals 15 residues. CDR3 sequence: CASSFRRGSGDEQYF. The CDR3 coding sequence is TGCGCCAGCAGCTTTCGCCGCGGTAGCGGGGACGAGCAGTACTTC.

This sequence joins TRBV19 and TRBJ1-3, with D uncertain. The germline V gene has CDR1 LNHDA and CDR2 SQIVND (reference sequence). This CDR3 spans 16 amino acids. V lost 11 bases to trimming and J lost 0 bases, with 20 bases between them. The CDR3 DNA reads as TGTGCCTCACTGGACGCCCGAGGGCTCTCTGGAAACACCATATATTTT. Translating it yields CASLDARGLSGNTIYF.

CDR3 protein: CASSTRDRGSHGYTF. In nucleotides, the CDR3 is TGTGCCAGCAGTACCCGGGACAGGGGTTCGCATGGCTACACCTTC. This chain connects TRBV6-5 to TRBJ1-2, with 10 positions matching TRBD1. Germline lookup yields CDR1 MNHEY and CDR2 SVGAGI. The CDR3 totals 15 residues. With V trimmed by 5 bases and J by 6 bases, 9 bases remained unmatched.

The CDR3 region is CASSPFGQGAIATNEKLFF. CDR3 DNA sequence: TGTGCCAGCTCACCATTCGGCCAGGGGGCGATTGCAACTAATGAAAAACTGTTTTTT. This chain uses TRBV18 with TRBJ1-4, with 8 bases lining up with TRBD1. The CDR3 is 19 residues long. Germline CDR1 reads KGHSH; CDR2 reads LQKENI. Trimming at V came to 2 bases and at J to 0 bases, leaving 11 bases not matched to a gene.

V is TRBV9 and J is TRBJ2-1; 7 bases map to TRBD1. With V trimmed by 5 bases and J by 0 bases, 2 bases remained unmatched. This CDR3 spans 14 amino acids. Germline V lookup: CDR1 SGDLS, CDR2 YYNGEE. For the CDR3, the DNA is TGTGCCAGCAGTCGGGACAGCTCCTACAATGAGCAGTTCTTC. Translating it yields CASSRDSSYNEQFF. Together with reference TRBV9 and TRBJ2-1, the CDR3 gives the full variable domain: DSGVTQTPKHLITATGQRVTLRCSPRSGDLSVYWYQQSLDQGLQFLIQYYNGEERAKGNILERFSAQQFPDLHSELNLSSLELGDSALYFCASSRDSSYNEQFFGPGTRLTVL.

The rearrangement links TRBV5-5 to TRBJ2-1; 7 nucleotides line up with TRBD2. Per the germline V gene, CDR1 is SGHKS and CDR2 is YYEKEE (reference sequence). CDR3 size: 14 residues. Unmatched junction bases numbered 8, after V lost 4 bases and J lost 7 bases. CDR3 protein: CASSRGDPRNEQFF. CDR3 nucleotide sequence: TGTGCCAGCAGCCGGGGGGACCCCCGGAATGAGCAGTTCTTC. The entire variable domain, with the rest obtained from reference TRBV5-5 and TRBJ2-1, is as follows: DAGVTQSPTHLIKTRGQQVTLRCSPISGHKSVSWYQQVLGQGPQFIFQYYEKEERGRGNFPDRFSARQFPNYSSELNVNALLLGDSALYLCASSRGDPRNEQFFGPGTRLTVL.

This chain connects TRBV6-6 to TRBJ1-2; 7 nucleotides line up with TRBD1. CDR1 is MNHNY, CDR2 SVGAGI, per germline (reference sequence). This CDR3 region has 15 residues. Trimming took 6 bases from V and 8 from J; bases not matched to a gene: 15. DNA for the CDR3: TGTGCCAGCAGAAGGGGACAGCCGGGAGTAGGCGGCTACACCTTC. This translates into CASRRGQPGVGGYTF.

This rearrangement joins TRBV6-1 to TRBJ2-1; tentative D call: TRBD1 (5 bases). The CDR3 runs to 17 residues. The ends were cut back, 3 bases at V and 3 bases at J, with 18 bases in the middle. CDR1 and CDR2 from the germline V gene are MNHNS and SASEGT. CDR3 bases: TGTGCCAGCAGTGATGCAAGATTCCAGGGTCACTACAATGAGCAGTTCTTC. This sequence encodes CASSDARFQGHYNEQFF.

The chain is built from TRBV28 and TRBJ2-3; D uncertain. The CDR3 extends over 12 amino acids. Germline V lookup: CDR1 MDHEN, CDR2 SYDVKM. Trimming cost V 5 bases and J 8 bases, with 11 bases left between them. CDR3 in DNA: TGTGCCAGCAGTCCCACAGTGGCTACGCAGTATTTT. Translation: CASSPTVATQYF.

The genes are TRBV20-1 and TRBJ2-7; D remains unclear. Germline-derived CDR1 and CDR2 are DFQATT and SNEGSKA (reference sequence). Deletions cut 5 bases from V and 8 bases from J, with 10 bases between. The CDR3 has 10 residues. The CDR3 DNA reads TGCAGTGCTTCCCTCAACAAGCAGTACTTC. Translation: CSASLNKQYF.